The 18 T cell receptor beta chains presented below share a single source sample, sequenced in a study of patients and donors after allogeneic stem cell transplantation. TCRdb re-called the RT-PCR reads through MiXCR, storing one row per CDR3 protein. The sample contains roughly 150,000 distinct CDR3 sequences, nearly 25% of which appear only once. Material for sequencing was blood, either unsorted or a sorted T cell fraction (not recorded which). These receptors were obtained from a human donor who was either an allogeneic HSCT recipient or a stem cell or donor lymphocyte infusion donor (not recorded which). It is not recorded whose cells these are; they may come from a transplant donor.

Many counts were recorded for this clonotype. V gene TRBV14 combines with J gene TRBJ1-3; D call uncertain. Trimming pared 4 bases from V and 0 bases from J, leaving 10 bases between. Germline-derived CDR1 and CDR2 are SGHDN and FVKESK. The CDR3 length is 15 residues. The CDR3 sequence: CASSPTGNSGNTIYF. CDR3 DNA: TGTGCCAGCAGCCCAACCGGGAACTCTGGAAACACCATATATTTT. Full variable domain (rest looked up from reference TRBV14 and TRBJ1-3): EAGVTQFPSHSVIEKGQTVTLRCDPISGHDNLYWYRRVMGKEIKFLLHFVKESKQDESGMPNNRFLAERTGGTYSTLKVQPAELEDSGVYFCASSPTGNSGNTIYFGEGSWLTVV.

This clonotype was recorded a few times. The chain carries TRBV19 and TRBJ1-2; unclear D gene. CDR1 and CDR2 from the germline V gene are LNHDA and SQIVND (reference sequence). The CDR3 is made up of 16 amino acids. V lost 5 bases and J lost 6, with 22 bases in between. CDR3 DNA sequence: TGTGCCAGTAGTTCATCTCCCTCATTGCTACTACATGGCTACACCTTC. Protein: CASSSSPSLLLHGYTF.

The chain carries TRBV20-1 and TRBJ2-7, with 7 bases aligning to TRBD1. Trimming cost V 2 bases and J 9 bases; bases outside gene matches: 10. The length of the CDR3 is 13 residues. Germline V gene lookup returns CDR1 DFQATT and CDR2 SNEGSKA (reference sequence). The CDR3 loop reads CSARPSTGDSQYF. The DNA for the CDR3 is TGCAGTGCTAGACCTAGTACAGGGGATTCGCAGTACTTC.

This chain links TRBV7-3 with TRBJ2-3; a weak D match, TRBD1 (5 bases). Germline CDR1 SGHTA, CDR2 FQGTGA. Between the trimmed V and J ends, which lost 5 bases and 1 base, there was a span of 10 bases. The CDR3 length is 14 residues. CDR3 sequence reads: CASSHRSGTDTQYF. Written as DNA, the CDR3 is TGTGCCAGCAGCCACAGGTCTGGCACAGATACGCAGTATTTT.

This clonotype has ten or more counts. The J gene is TRBJ1-2, the V gene TRBV15; D is perhaps TRBD1 (5 bases). CDR3 length: 16 amino acids. Trimming removed 4 bases at V and 1 base at J, with 16 bases between. Germline-derived CDR1 and CDR2 are LNHNV and YYDKDF (reference sequence). The CDR3: CATSTGLDSGNYGYTF. CDR3 in DNA: TGTGCCACCAGCACAGGGCTCGACAGTGGTAACTATGGCTACACCTTC.

This clonotype was found many times. The chain uses TRBV29-1 and TRBJ1-6; D gene ambiguous. V lost 3 bases to trimming and J lost 11 bases, with 5 bases between them. Germline CDR1 is SQVTM and CDR2 is ANQGSEA. This CDR3 spans 10 amino acids. Here the CDR3 DNA reads TGCAGCGTTGATCTGCCACCCCTCCACTTT. Translated: CSVDLPPLHF.

The V gene is TRBV4-3, the J gene TRBJ2-1; D unclear. Between the trimmed V and J ends, which lost 1 base and 6 bases, there was a span of 4 bases. Per the germline V gene, CDR1 is LGHNA and CDR2 is YSLEER. The CDR3 consists of 12 residues. CDR3 sequence reads: CASSQVANEQFF. The CDR3 nucleotides read TGCGCCAGCAGCCAAGTTGCCAATGAGCAGTTCTTC.

CDR3 residues: CASSLGLGASTDTQYF. The CDR3 DNA reads as TGTGCCAGCAGTCTAGGGTTAGGAGCGAGCACAGATACGCAGTATTTT. This rearrangement joins TRBV12-3 or TRBV12-4 to TRBJ2-3; D not certain. V dropped 5 bases and J dropped 0 bases, with 15 bases sitting between them. CDR3 size: 16 residues.

This clonotype was detected many times. This chain connects TRBV7-2 to TRBJ1-2, with D maybe TRBD1 (5 bases). This CDR3 is 13 amino acids long. V lost 4 bases to trimming and J lost 3 bases, with 9 bases between them. Germline V gives CDR1 SGHTA, CDR2 FQGNSA. The CDR3 nucleotides are TGTGCCAGCAGCTCCGCGACAGACTATGGCTACACCTTC. It is translated as CASSSATDYGYTF.

This clonotype was recorded many times. The V and J genes are TRBV5-1 and TRBJ1-1; TRBD1 might be the D (5 bases). V lost 2 bases and J 11 bases, leaving 16 bases between the germline ends. The CDR3 has 13 residues. Germline values: CDR1 SGHRS, CDR2 YFSETQ. The DNA of the CDR3 is TGCGCCAGCAGCTTAGGGGTTGACCTGGGGGCTTTCTTT. Amino acids: CASSLGVDLGAFF. Full variable domain (missing parts from reference TRBV5-1 and TRBJ1-1): KAGVTQTPRYLIKTRGQQVTLSCSPISGHRSVSWYQQTPGQGLQFLFEYFSETQRNKGNFPGRFSGRQFSNSRSEMNVSTLELGDSALYLCASSLGVDLGAFFGQGTRLTVV.

In this sample, this clonotype turned up a few times. The rearrangement joins TRBV11-2 to TRBJ1-1; D gene ambiguous. The CDR3 runs 15 residues. V lost 3 bases, J lost 1 base, and 12 bases lay in between. Germline V lookup: CDR1 SGHAT, CDR2 FQNNGV. The DNA of the CDR3 is TGTGCCAGCAGCTTCTTCCCCGCCGGGAACACTGAAGCTTTCTTT. Amino acid sequence: CASSFFPAGNTEAFF.

This rearrangement joins TRBV4-1 to TRBJ2-2, with D perhaps assigned TRBD1 or TRBD2 (6 bases each). The CDR3 totals 16 residues. V lost 3 bases, J lost 1 base, and 12 bases lay in between. Per germline, CDR1 MGHRA and CDR2 YSYEKL. As DNA, the CDR3 is TGCGCCAGCAGCCAGCGGGACAATCTGAACACCGGGGAGCTGTTTTTT. Residues: CASSQRDNLNTGELFF.

This sequence joins TRBV3-1 and TRBJ2-3; possible D gene TRBD1, 5 bases. Germline V lookup: CDR1 LGHDT, CDR2 YNNKEL (reference sequence). The CDR3 loop spans 14 amino acids. V was shortened by 0 bases and J by 2 bases, with 6 bases between the two germline ends. The CDR3 protein is CASSQEGDTDTQYF. In nucleotides, the CDR3 is TGTGCCAGCAGCCAAGAAGGGGACACAGATACGCAGTATTTT.

This clonotype was detected a few times. This chain uses TRBV7-2 with TRBJ2-3; unclear D gene. Trimming removed 0 bases from V and 6 bases from J, with 16 bases in between. CDR1 and CDR2 from the germline V gene are SGHTA and FQGNSA. The CDR3 runs to 16 residues. CDR3 amino acids: CASSLAGVLPRDTQYF. CDR3 nucleotides: TGTGCCAGCAGCTTAGCTGGAGTCCTTCCAAGGGATACGCAGTATTTT.

This chain uses TRBV12-3 or TRBV12-4 with TRBJ2-3, with 8 positions matching TRBD2. The CDR3 loop spans 16 amino acids. Losses at the gene ends were 3 bases for V and 1 base for J; bases not matched to a gene: 6. The CDR3 coding sequence is TGTGCCAGCAGTTTGGAACTAGCGGTTCGCACAGATACGCAGTATTTT. Its translation: CASSLELAVRTDTQYF.

This clonotype was detected only a few times. This rearrangement joins TRBV2 to TRBJ2-7; TRBD1 aligns across 10 bases. The CDR3 is 14 amino acids. The trim removed 8 bases at V and 5 bases at J, leaving 9 bases unmatched. The germline gives CDR1 SNHLY, CDR2 FYNNEI. The CDR3 sequence is CASAGTGVGDEQYF. The CDR3, as DNA: TGTGCCAGCGCGGGGACAGGGGTCGGAGACGAGCAGTACTTC.

This clonotype was detected only a few times. The chain employs TRBV20-1 and TRBJ2-1; the match to TRBD2 covers 8 bases. This CDR3 contains 18 residues. The V gene end was trimmed by 5 bases and the J gene end by 1 base; junction bases not matched to a gene: 16. Germline V gene lookup returns CDR1 DFQATT and CDR2 SNEGSKA (reference sequence). The CDR3 is CSASQDPPERESYNEQFF. In DNA, the CDR3 is TGCAGTGCTTCCCAAGATCCTCCCGAGCGGGAGTCCTACAATGAGCAGTTCTTC.

This clonotype was seen a handful of times. The J gene is TRBJ1-1, the V gene TRBV19; the D gene is possibly TRBD1 (6 bases). V gave up 8 bases and J gave up 2 bases, with 15 bases separating them. The CDR3 contains 14 residues. Per germline, CDR1 LNHDA and CDR2 SQIVND (reference sequence). CDR3 sequence reads: CASSLGTHNTEAFF. For the CDR3, the DNA is TGTGCCAGTTCTCTCGGGACACACAACACTGAAGCTTTCTTT. Variable domain in full (rest from reference TRBV19 and TRBJ1-1): DGGITQSPKYLFRKEGQNVTLSCEQNLNHDAMYWYRQDPGQGLRLIYYSQIVNDFQKGDIAEGYSVSREKKESFPLTVTSAQKNPTAFYLCASSLGTHNTEAFFGQGTRLTVV.